These 4 T cell receptor beta chains were sequenced from one sample in a study of CD8 T cells in ankylosing spondylitis. Study findings and constraints: Ankylosing spondylitis blood appeared to carry a characteristic TCR beta motif of several highly homologous variants.

TCRdb re-analysed the 5' RACE reads in MiXCR, keeping a single row per CDR3 protein. The sample gives about 340,000 distinct CDR3 sequences, around 7.6% of which show up once; roughly 15% is in the top ten. Their antigens are not known. Sequencing used blood, either unsorted or a sorted T cell fraction (not recorded which). These receptors were taken from a male donor with ankylosing spondylitis.

This clonotype was seen only a few times. The rearrangement joins TRBV15 to TRBJ2-2, with a tentative D call TRBD1 (6 bases). Germline V gene lookup returns CDR1 LNHNV and CDR2 YYDKDF (reference sequence). Trimming removed 5 bases from V and 1 base from J, with 11 bases in between. The CDR3 consists of 15 residues. The CDR3 nucleotides read TGTGCCACCAGCCAGAGGACAGTGAACACCGGGGAGCTGTTTTTT. This translates into CATSQRTVNTGELFF.

There are many counts of this clonotype. This chain connects TRBV30 to TRBJ2-3; tentative D call: TRBD1 (5 bases). The ends were cut back, 3 bases at V and 9 bases at J, with 13 bases in the middle. Germline V gene data show CDR1 as GTSNPN and CDR2 as SVGIG (reference sequence). The CDR3 is 12 residues long. CDR3 sequence (DNA): TGTGCCTGGAGGACAGTCTCGGAGACGCAGTATTTT. It yields the protein CAWRTVSETQYF.

J is TRBJ2-3 and V is TRBV18, with D tentatively TRBD2 (6 bases). CDR3 length: 14 residues. Germline values: CDR1 KGHSH, CDR2 LQKENI. V lost 3 bases to trimming and J lost 1 base, with 8 bases between them. CDR3 loop: CASSPLAGTDTQYF. The CDR3 DNA reads TGTGCCAGCTCACCCTTAGCGGGCACAGATACGCAGTATTTT.

This clonotype has only a few counts. J is TRBJ2-7 and V is TRBV4-1; no clear D. CDR1 is MGHRA, CDR2 YSYEKL, per germline. The V and J ends lost 3 bases and 0 bases respectively, with 9 bases between them. CDR3 length: 14 amino acids. The CDR3 loop reads CASSQKDSSYEQYF. For the CDR3, the DNA is TGCGCCAGCAGCCAGAAGGATAGCTCCTACGAGCAGTACTTC.